This T cell receptor beta chain derives from a study of memory CD4+ T cells and cytomegalovirus serostatus. Using immunoSEQ multiplex PCR, the repertoire was profiled, and TCRdb retains in-frame clones only, with some absent. This sample has approximately 23,000 clones, with 75% found just once. The sort gate was single viable CD3+CD4+CD8-CD45RO+ cells for memory CD4+ T cells. Per the germline V gene, CDR1 is SGHAT and CDR2 is FQNNGV. CDR3 length: 15 amino acids. The V and J ends lost 1 base and 5 bases respectively, with 12 bases between them. The sequencing input was memory CD4+ T cells from blood. This receptor was obtained from an adult in good health and CMV-seronegative. V is TRBV11-2 and J is TRBJ1-5; D ambiguous. CDR3 DNA sequence: TGTGCCAGCAGCTTAGGGCAGGAGGCACATCAGCCCCAGCATTTT. Translation gives CASSLGQEAHQPQHF.